These T cell receptor beta chains were read from a single sample in a study of cytomegalovirus exposure and HLA in healthy donors. Libraries were prepared by immunoSEQ multiplex PCR; TCRdb keeps only in-frame clonotypes and omits some of them. The data contain roughly 150,000 clones, roughly 70% of them seen just once; the ten biggest clones take up about 3.1%. Sequenced material: PBMCs. These receptors came from a male donor in good health and CMV-seronegative. The CDR3 runs from the conserved cysteine through the conserved F or W. D genes are given only for firm matches. Rows may omit the clone size; those that give it use once, few, many or a size class.

D	V	J	size	CDR3	DNA
-	TRBV9	TRBJ2-2	-	CASSGTSHTGELFF	TGTGCCAGCAGCGGGACATCGCACACCGGGGAGCTGTTTTTT
-	TRBV15	TRBJ1-2	-	CATSGRLGGGAYGYTF	TGTGCCACCAGCGGCCGGTTAGGGGGGGGCGCCTATGGCTACACCTTC
TRBD1	TRBV18	TRBJ1-5	-	CASSPSSGGPQPQHF	TGTGCCAGCTCACCAAGTTCAGGGGGCCCTCAGCCCCAGCATTTT
TRBD1	TRBV7-2	TRBJ1-1	-	CASSFFDRGETEAFF	TGTGCCAGCAGCTTCTTTGACAGGGGGGAAACTGAAGCTTTCTTT
-	TRBV6-6	TRBJ1-1	-	CASSFPTGSNTEAFF	TGTGCCAGCAGTTTCCCGACAGGTTCGAACACTGAAGCTTTCTTT
-	TRBV5-1	TRBJ2-7	once	CASSLGDEQYF	TGCGCCAGCAGCTTAGGGGACGAGCAGTACTTC
-	TRBV6-6	TRBJ2-2	-	CASSYPLRGELFF	TGTGCCAGCAGTTACCCCCTGAGGGGGGAGCTGTTTTTT
TRBD1	TRBV7-7	TRBJ2-7	-	CASSPTGAPPDEQYF	TGTGCTAGCAGCCCGACAGGGGCCCCGCCAGACGAGCAGTACTTC
-	TRBV27	TRBJ1-6	once	CASSLTGSSYNSPLHF	TGTGCCAGCAGTTTAACAGGGTCCTCCTATAATTCACCCCTCCACTTT
-	TRBV4-1	TRBJ2-5	-	CASSQEPGQQETQYF	TGCGCCAGCAGCCAAGAACCGGGACAACAAGAGACTCAGTACTTC
-	TRBV4-1	TRBJ1-2	-	CASSQDLRTAPHYGYTF	TGCGCCAGCAGCCAAGATCTACGGACAGCCCCTCACTATGGCTACACCTTC
-	TRBV9	TRBJ1-4	-	CASSGGETNEKLFF	TGTGCCAGCAGCGGTGGAGAAACTAATGAAAAACTGTTTTTT
-	TRBV13	TRBJ2-5	-	CASSSLDTTQYF	TGTGCCAGCAGCTCCCTAGATACGACCCAGTACTTC
-	TRBV19	TRBJ1-1	-	CASSIESGGNTEAFF	TGTGCCAGTAGTATAGAGTCGGGGGGCAACACTGAAGCTTTCTTT
-	TRBV7-6	TRBJ2-5	few	CASSSLGETQYF	TGTGCCAGCAGCTCACTAGGGGAGACCCAGTACTTC
TRBD1	TRBV27	TRBJ1-2	-	CASSFSPGTGHGYTF	TGTGCCAGCAGTTTCAGCCCCGGGACAGGGCATGGCTACACCTTC
-	TRBV18	TRBJ2-7	-	CASSPVESAYEQYF	TGTGCCAGCTCACCAGTAGAGAGCGCCTACGAGCAGTACTTC
-	TRBV14	TRBJ1-6	-	CASSRTNSPLHF	TGTGCCAGCAGTCGCACAAATTCACCCCTCCACTTT
-	TRBV29-1	TRBJ1-1	-	CSVLGSRDLRAFF	TGCAGCGTTCTAGGTTCGAGGGATCTGAGAGCTTTCTTT
TRBD1	TRBV6-1	TRBJ2-7	-	CASRPGTGSRYEQYF	TGTGCCAGCAGACCCGGGACAGGGAGTCGATACGAGCAGTACTTC
-	TRBV6-5	TRBJ1-2	-	CASSYTRVSNYGYTF	TGTGCCAGCAGTTACACACGGGTATCTAACTATGGCTACACCTTC
-	TRBV28	TRBJ1-5	-	CASSLHRRAGNQPQHF	TGTGCCAGCAGTTTGCACCGCAGGGCGGGCAATCAGCCCCAGCATTTT
-	TRBV4-3	TRBJ2-1	-	CASSQDLSGEQFF	TGCGCCAGCAGCCAAGATCTAAGCGGAGAGCAGTTCTTC
TRBD2	TRBV5-1	TRBJ2-3	few	CASTSGGAGDTQYF	TGCGCCAGCACCTCCGGGGGGGCCGGGGATACGCAGTATTTT
TRBD2	TRBV7-3	TRBJ2-3	-	CASSLRMATSGMEDTQYF	TGTGCCAGCAGCTTACGTATGGCGACTAGCGGGATGGAAGATACGCAGTATTTT
TRBD2	TRBV11-3	TRBJ2-4	-	CASSLNGGAGDIQYF	TGTGCCAGCAGCTTGAACGGGGGGGCCGGGGACATTCAGTACTTC
TRBD1	TRBV9	TRBJ2-7	-	CASSPEPGQGYEQYF	TGTGCCAGCAGCCCGGAACCGGGACAGGGCTACGAGCAGTACTTC
TRBD1	TRBV2	TRBJ1-6	few	CASRGTAYNSPLHF	TGTGCCAGCAGGGGGACAGCGTATAATTCACCCCTCCACTTT
-	TRBV5-6	TRBJ1-2	few	CASTAPGADGYTF	TGTGCCAGCACCGCTCCAGGGGCAGATGGCTACACCTTC
TRBD2	TRBV5-5	TRBJ2-3	-	CASSFLAGGHTDTQYF	TGTGCCAGCAGCTTTCTAGCGGGGGGGCATACAGATACGCAGTATTTT
-	TRBV11-2	TRBJ1-1	once	CASSLVRAPREAFF	TGTGCCAGCAGCTTAGTGCGGGCGCCGCGTGAAGCTTTCTTT
-	TRBV7-2	TRBJ1-5	-	CASSLPTGLLGQPQHF	TGTGCCAGCAGCCTACCAACTGGACTTCTGGGTCAGCCCCAGCATTTT
-	TRBV11-2	TRBJ2-7	-	CASSLAQGLLNEQYF	TGTGCCAGCAGCTTAGCGCAGGGGCTCCTGAACGAGCAGTACTTC
-	TRBV5-6	TRBJ1-1	-	CASSLIDTEAFF	TGTGCCAGCAGCTTAATCGACACTGAAGCTTTCTTT
-	TRBV5-1	TRBJ2-2	-	CASSLSIPGELFF	TGCGCCAGCAGCTTGTCTATACCCGGGGAGCTGTTTTTT
TRBD2	TRBV15	TRBJ2-5	-	CATSRGGGRAQETQYF	TGTGCCACCAGCCGTGGGGGCGGGAGGGCCCAAGAGACCCAGTACTTC
TRBD1	TRBV5-4	TRBJ2-3	-	CASSNSWDSSSTDTQYF	TGTGCCAGCAGCAATAGTTGGGACAGCTCAAGCACAGATACGCAGTATTTT
-	TRBV4-3	TRBJ2-6	-	CAGSQAGSGANVLTF	TGCGCCGGCAGCCAAGCCGGCTCTGGGGCCAACGTCCTGACTTTC
-	TRBV10-3	TRBJ1-2	-	CAIYGGAGGYTF	TGTGCCATCTACGGGGGGGCGGGTGGCTACACCTTC
-	TRBV2	TRBJ1-5	-	CASSVLSFPQHF	TGTGCCAGCAGTGTTCTGTCCTTCCCCCAGCATTTT
TRBD1	TRBV28	TRBJ2-3	-	CASSGGQGARTDTQYF	TGTGCCAGCAGCGGTGGACAGGGGGCACGGACAGATACGCAGTATTTT
-	TRBV5-4	TRBJ1-2	-	CAIPWGDGYTF	TGTGCCATTCCGTGGGGGGATGGCTACACCTTC
-	TRBV28	TRBJ1-3	-	CASSLGGSGNTIYF	TGTGCCAGCAGTCTTGGGGGGTCTGGAAACACCATATATTTT
TRBD1	TRBV6-1	TRBJ1-1	-	CASSEQDRDAEAFF	TGTGCCAGCAGTGAACAGGACAGGGATGCTGAAGCTTTCTTT